Listed below are T cell receptor beta chains from one sample, sequenced in a study of blood T cells in healthy people across ages. TCRdb redid the calling of the 5' RACE reads with MiXCR, one entry per CDR3 protein. The data contain about a million distinct CDR3 sequences, roughly 47% of them singletons. The source material was blood. The source of these receptors is an older woman in good health. Each CDR3 is given with its conserved first and last residue. The D gene is left open where the match is weak. A clone size is listed for some rows: how often the clone was seen (once, few, many), or a class if it is expanded.

abundance: few; j_gene: TRBJ1-1; d_gene: TRBD1; v_gene: TRBV9; CDR3aa: CASSASTGRSMNTEAFF; CDR3nt: TGTGCCAGCAGCGCTTCGACAGGGCGCTCAATGAACACTGAAGCTTTCTTT
abundance: NA; j_gene: TRBJ2-5; d_gene: NA; v_gene: TRBV4-3; CDR3aa: CASSQVLYGVGTQYF; CDR3nt: TGCGCCAGCAGCCAAGTTTTATACGGGGTTGGGACCCAGTACTTC
abundance: NA; j_gene: TRBJ2-1; d_gene: TRBD2; v_gene: TRBV29-1; CDR3aa: CSVEGIAGGTNEQFF; CDR3nt: TGCAGCGTTGAAGGCATTGCGGGAGGAACTAATGAGCAGTTCTTC
abundance: few; j_gene: TRBJ2-5; d_gene: NA; v_gene: TRBV18; CDR3aa: CASSGLPPETQYF; CDR3nt: TGTGCCAGCTCAGGACTACCACCAGAGACCCAGTACTTC
abundance: NA; j_gene: TRBJ1-4; d_gene: NA; v_gene: TRBV4-1; CDR3aa: CASSQDVSRWEKLFF; CDR3nt: TGCGCCAGCAGCCAAGATGTCAGCCGGTGGGAAAAACTGTTTTTT
abundance: NA; j_gene: TRBJ2-3; d_gene: NA; v_gene: TRBV28; CDR3aa: CASTIGSDTQYF; CDR3nt: TGTGCCAGCACCATAGGGTCAGATACGCAGTATTTT
abundance: NA; j_gene: TRBJ2-7; d_gene: TRBD2; v_gene: TRBV7-2; CDR3aa: CASSLDSGRTYEQYF; CDR3nt: TGTGCCAGCAGCTTAGATAGCGGGAGGACTTACGAGCAGTACTTC
abundance: NA; j_gene: TRBJ1-5; d_gene: TRBD1; v_gene: TRBV29-1; CDR3aa: CSVGVRGNQPQHF; CDR3nt: TGCAGCGTGGGGGTCAGGGGGAATCAGCCCCAGCATTTT
abundance: few; j_gene: TRBJ2-7; d_gene: TRBD2; v_gene: TRBV29-1; CDR3aa: CSVSGGGKSEQYF; CDR3nt: TGCAGCGTTTCGGGAGGGGGTAAAAGCGAGCAGTACTTC
abundance: NA; j_gene: TRBJ2-1; d_gene: TRBD1; v_gene: TRBV6-2/TRBV6-3; CDR3aa: CASSPPGQTYNEQFF; CDR3nt: TGTGCCAGCAGCCCCCCGGGACAGACTTACAATGAGCAGTTCTTC
abundance: NA; j_gene: TRBJ1-2; d_gene: NA; v_gene: TRBV14; CDR3aa: CASSQDPRLGDGYTF; CDR3nt: TGTGCCAGCAGCCAAGATCCCCGCCTGGGCGATGGCTACACCTTC
abundance: NA; j_gene: TRBJ2-3; d_gene: TRBD1; v_gene: TRBV9; CDR3aa: CASRERGTGVADTQYF; CDR3nt: TGTGCCAGCAGAGAAAGAGGGACAGGGGTAGCAGATACGCAGTATTTT
abundance: NA; j_gene: TRBJ2-7; d_gene: TRBD2; v_gene: TRBV9; CDR3aa: CASSVGWGSAGVSRYEQYF; CDR3nt: TGTGCCAGCAGCGTGGGATGGGGATCAGCGGGAGTCAGCAGATACGAGCAGTACTTC
abundance: few; j_gene: TRBJ2-4; d_gene: NA; v_gene: TRBV7-9; CDR3aa: CASSGLGGRAKNIQYF; CDR3nt: TGTGCCAGCAGCGGGCTTGGGGGGCGAGCCAAAAACATTCAGTACTTC
abundance: NA; j_gene: TRBJ1-2; d_gene: TRBD1; v_gene: TRBV19; CDR3aa: CASSIMIVQGPTPHGYTF; CDR3nt: TGTGCCAGTAGTATAATGATTGTACAGGGGCCGACGCCTCATGGCTACACCTTC
abundance: NA; j_gene: TRBJ2-5; d_gene: TRBD2; v_gene: TRBV3-1; CDR3aa: CASSQAVGGTRETQYF; CDR3nt: TGTGCCAGCAGCCAAGCTGTGGGGGGGACGCGAGAGACCCAGTACTTC
abundance: few; j_gene: TRBJ2-1; d_gene: TRBD1; v_gene: TRBV29-1; CDR3aa: CSVAGGVYNEQFF; CDR3nt: TGCAGCGTTGCAGGGGGCGTTTACAATGAGCAGTTCTTC
abundance: NA; j_gene: TRBJ2-5; d_gene: NA; v_gene: TRBV6-5; CDR3aa: CASSDSRTTETQYF; CDR3nt: TGTGCCAGCAGTGACTCGCGGACTACAGAGACCCAGTACTTC
abundance: NA; j_gene: TRBJ1-1; d_gene: NA; v_gene: TRBV5-6; CDR3aa: CASSLAGRQLMAFF; CDR3nt: TGTGCCAGCAGCTTGGCCGGAAGACAGTTGATGGCTTTCTTT
abundance: NA; j_gene: TRBJ2-3; d_gene: TRBD2; v_gene: TRBV12-3/TRBV12-4; CDR3aa: CASSLDGGSSDTQYF; CDR3nt: TGTGCCAGCAGTTTAGACGGCGGGAGTTCCGATACGCAGTATTTT
abundance: NA; j_gene: TRBJ2-3; d_gene: NA; v_gene: TRBV7-8; CDR3aa: CASSPTWQGTDTQYF; CDR3nt: TGTGCCAGCAGCCCGACCTGGCAGGGCACAGATACGCAGTATTTT
abundance: NA; j_gene: TRBJ1-1; d_gene: NA; v_gene: TRBV7-2; CDR3aa: CASSRTQGQLNTEAFF; CDR3nt: TGTGCCAGCAGCCGGACTCAGGGTCAGCTAAACACTGAAGCTTTCTTT
abundance: NA; j_gene: TRBJ2-3; d_gene: NA; v_gene: TRBV3-1; CDR3aa: CANSQEALRDTQYF; CDR3nt: TGTGCCAACAGCCAAGAAGCTCTTAGAGATACGCAGTATTTT
abundance: few; j_gene: TRBJ2-6; d_gene: TRBD2; v_gene: TRBV6-2/TRBV6-3; CDR3aa: CASSYSALAGFVSGANVLTF; CDR3nt: TGTGCCAGCAGTTACTCGGCGCTAGCGGGATTTGTCTCTGGGGCCAACGTCCTGACTTTC
abundance: NA; j_gene: TRBJ2-7; d_gene: NA; v_gene: TRBV28; CDR3aa: CASSLSGMGLYEQYF; CDR3nt: TGTGCCAGCAGTTTATCCGGGATGGGACTCTACGAGCAGTACTTC
abundance: NA; j_gene: TRBJ2-7; d_gene: TRBD2; v_gene: TRBV11-1; CDR3aa: CASSLRAGGRAIYEQYF; CDR3nt: TGTGCCAGCAGCTTAAGGGCTGGCGGGAGGGCCATCTACGAGCAGTACTTC
abundance: NA; j_gene: TRBJ2-5; d_gene: NA; v_gene: TRBV4-1; CDR3aa: CASSQWGQEETQYF; CDR3nt: TGCGCCAGCAGCCAGTGGGGACAAGAAGAGACCCAGTACTTC
abundance: NA; j_gene: TRBJ2-7; d_gene: NA; v_gene: TRBV20-1; CDR3aa: CSAHGLPSITTQYF; CDR3nt: TGCAGTGCCCATGGACTACCTTCGATCACCACCCAGTACTTC
abundance: NA; j_gene: TRBJ1-2; d_gene: TRBD1; v_gene: TRBV7-9; CDR3aa: CASSFGEGAHGYTF; CDR3nt: TGTGCCAGCAGCTTTGGGGAGGGGGCGCATGGCTACACCTTC
abundance: few; j_gene: TRBJ1-5; d_gene: NA; v_gene: TRBV25-1; CDR3aa: CASSEFGGFQPQHF; CDR3nt: TGTGCCAGCAGTGAATTCGGAGGGTTTCAGCCCCAGCATTTT
abundance: NA; j_gene: TRBJ1-4; d_gene: NA; v_gene: TRBV4-1; CDR3aa: CASRDPRRGGTNEKLFF; CDR3nt: TGCGCCAGCAGGGACCCCCGCCGTGGGGGGACTAATGAAAAACTGTTTTTT
abundance: NA; j_gene: TRBJ1-5; d_gene: NA; v_gene: TRBV6-5; CDR3aa: CASSYSDSQPQHF; CDR3nt: TGTGCCAGCAGTTACTCGGACAGTCAGCCCCAGCATTTT
abundance: few; j_gene: TRBJ2-1; d_gene: NA; v_gene: TRBV7-2; CDR3aa: CASSPGRSYNEQFF; CDR3nt: TGTGCCAGCAGCCCAGGCCGGTCCTACAATGAGCAGTTCTTC
abundance: few; j_gene: TRBJ1-4; d_gene: NA; v_gene: TRBV4-1; CDR3aa: CASSKKVEANEKLFF; CDR3nt: TGCGCCAGCAGCAAAAAAGTGGAAGCTAATGAAAAACTGTTTTTT
abundance: NA; j_gene: TRBJ2-1; d_gene: NA; v_gene: TRBV3-1; CDR3aa: CASNQDAGQHNEQFF; CDR3nt: TGTGCCAGCAACCAAGATGCGGGACAGCACAATGAGCAGTTCTTC
abundance: NA; j_gene: TRBJ2-5; d_gene: NA; v_gene: TRBV5-1; CDR3aa: CASSPGTPLGETQYF; CDR3nt: TGCGCCAGCAGCCCGGGGACGCCTCTGGGGGAGACCCAGTACTTC